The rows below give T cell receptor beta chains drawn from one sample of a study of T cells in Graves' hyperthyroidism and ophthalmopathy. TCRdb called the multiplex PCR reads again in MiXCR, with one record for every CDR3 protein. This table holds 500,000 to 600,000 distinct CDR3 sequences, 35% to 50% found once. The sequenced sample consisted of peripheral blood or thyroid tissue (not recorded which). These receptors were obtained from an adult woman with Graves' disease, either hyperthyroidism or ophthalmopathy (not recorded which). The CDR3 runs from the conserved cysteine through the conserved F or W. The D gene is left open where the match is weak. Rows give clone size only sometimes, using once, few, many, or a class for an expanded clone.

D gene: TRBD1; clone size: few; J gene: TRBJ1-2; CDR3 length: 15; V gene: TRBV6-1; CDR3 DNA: TGTGCCAGCACCCCTGGACAGGGGGAAAACTATGGCTACACCTTC; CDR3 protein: CASTPGQGENYGYTF
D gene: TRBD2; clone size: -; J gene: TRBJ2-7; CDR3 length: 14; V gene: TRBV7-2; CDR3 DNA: TGTGCCAGCAGCTACCCGGGACTAAAAGCGGCGCAGTACTTC; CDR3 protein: CASSYPGLKAAQYF
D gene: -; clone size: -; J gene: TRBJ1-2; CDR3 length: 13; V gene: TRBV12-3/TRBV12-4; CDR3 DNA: TGTGCCAGCAATGCAGGGGAGGCCTATGGCTACACCTTC; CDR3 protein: CASNAGEAYGYTF
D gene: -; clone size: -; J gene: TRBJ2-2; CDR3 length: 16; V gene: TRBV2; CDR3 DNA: TGTGCCAGCAAACAGGACGGGGCTACGAACACCGGGGAGCTGTCTTGG; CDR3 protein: CASKQDGATNTGELSW
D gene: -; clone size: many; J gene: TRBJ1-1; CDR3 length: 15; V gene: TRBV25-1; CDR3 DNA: TGTGCCAGCAGTGAATGGGGGGAAGGGAACACTGAAGCTTTCTTT; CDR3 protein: CASSEWGEGNTEAFF
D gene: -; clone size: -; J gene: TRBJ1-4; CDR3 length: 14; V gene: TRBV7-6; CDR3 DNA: TGTGCCAGCAGCTTAGCTACGGGATATGAAAAACTGTTTTTT; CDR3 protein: CASSLATGYEKLFF
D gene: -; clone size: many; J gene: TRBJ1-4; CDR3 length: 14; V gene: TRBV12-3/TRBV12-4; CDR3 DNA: TGTGCCAGCAGTTTAGGGCAGCTTAATGAAAAACTGTTTTTT; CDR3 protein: CASSLGQLNEKLFF
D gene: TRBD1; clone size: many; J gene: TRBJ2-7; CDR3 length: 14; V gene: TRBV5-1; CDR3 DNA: TGCGCCAGCAGCCCCGGGACAGGGTTCGACGAGCAGTACTTC; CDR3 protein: CASSPGTGFDEQYF
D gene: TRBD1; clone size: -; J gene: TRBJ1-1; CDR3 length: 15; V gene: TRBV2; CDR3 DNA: TGTGCCAGCAGTGGTAAACCTGACAGGGGGGCTGAAGCTTTCTTT; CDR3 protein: CASSGKPDRGAEAFF
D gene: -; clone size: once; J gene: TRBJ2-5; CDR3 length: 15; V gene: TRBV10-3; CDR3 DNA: TGTGCCATCAGTGACAGGGCGATGGGCGGGGAGACCCAGTACTTC; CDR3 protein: CAISDRAMGGETQYF
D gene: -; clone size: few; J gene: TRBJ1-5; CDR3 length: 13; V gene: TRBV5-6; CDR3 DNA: TGTGCCAGCAGCTTGGGAGTCCAACAGCCCCAGCATTTT; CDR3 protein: CASSLGVQQPQHF
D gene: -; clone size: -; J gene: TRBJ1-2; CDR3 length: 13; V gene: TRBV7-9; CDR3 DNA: TGTGCCAGCAGCTTCCGCCCAGGGAATGGCTACACCTTC; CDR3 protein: CASSFRPGNGYTF
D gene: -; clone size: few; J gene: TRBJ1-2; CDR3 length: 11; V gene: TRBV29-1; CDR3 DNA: TGCAGCGTTCAGGGGATGGATGGCTACACCTTC; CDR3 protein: CSVQGMDGYTF
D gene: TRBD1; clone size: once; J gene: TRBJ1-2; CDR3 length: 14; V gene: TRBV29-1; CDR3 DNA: TGCAGCGTTGAAGAGAGACAGGGTACCTATGGCTACACCTTC; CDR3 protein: CSVEERQGTYGYTF
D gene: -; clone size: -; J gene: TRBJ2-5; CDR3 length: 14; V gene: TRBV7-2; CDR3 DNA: TGTGCCAGCAGTTATGATTGGGCATCAGAGACCCAGTACTTC; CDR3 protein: CASSYDWASETQYF
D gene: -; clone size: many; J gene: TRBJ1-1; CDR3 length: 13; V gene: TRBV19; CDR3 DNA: TGTGCCAGTAGTATAGGCGGTGGCACTGAAGCTTTCTTT; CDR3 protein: CASSIGGGTEAFF
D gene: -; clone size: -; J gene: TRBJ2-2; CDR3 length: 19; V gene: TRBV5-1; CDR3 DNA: TGCGCCAGCAGCTTCTATCAGCCCAAACGGGGACTTTGGGCCGGGGAGCTGTTTTTT; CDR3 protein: CASSFYQPKRGLWAGELFF
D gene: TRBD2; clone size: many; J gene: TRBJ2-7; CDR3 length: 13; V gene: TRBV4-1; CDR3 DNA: TGCGCCAGCAGCCAAGTTGGCGGGAGAGGGCAGTACTTC; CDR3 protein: CASSQVGGRGQYF
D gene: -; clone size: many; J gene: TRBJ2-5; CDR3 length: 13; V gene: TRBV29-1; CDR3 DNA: TGCAGCGTTGAAAGTCGGACGAAAGAGACCCAGTACTTC; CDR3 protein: CSVESRTKETQYF
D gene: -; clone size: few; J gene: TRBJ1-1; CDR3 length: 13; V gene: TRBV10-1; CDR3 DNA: TGCGCCAGTAGTTCCCCGGGGGACACTGAAGCTTTCTTT; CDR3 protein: CASSSPGDTEAFF
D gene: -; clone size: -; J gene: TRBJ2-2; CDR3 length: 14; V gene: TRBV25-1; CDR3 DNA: TGTGCCAGCGCAGGCCGGGGCGACACCGGGGAGCTGTTTTTT; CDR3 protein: CASAGRGDTGELFF
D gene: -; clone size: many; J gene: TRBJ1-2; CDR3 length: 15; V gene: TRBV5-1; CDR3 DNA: TGCGCCAGCAGCCCCTTGGGGGGAGAGTTCGATGGCTACACCTTC; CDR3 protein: CASSPLGGEFDGYTF
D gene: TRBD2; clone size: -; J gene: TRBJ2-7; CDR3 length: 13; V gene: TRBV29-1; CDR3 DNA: TGCAGCGTTGCGACTAGCGGGGGGTACGAGCAGTACTTC; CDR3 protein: CSVATSGGYEQYF
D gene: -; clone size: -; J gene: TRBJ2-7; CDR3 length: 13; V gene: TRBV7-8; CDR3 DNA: TGTGCCAGCAGCCGCGGACGTAGTCGCGAGCAGTACTTC; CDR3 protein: CASSRGRSREQYF
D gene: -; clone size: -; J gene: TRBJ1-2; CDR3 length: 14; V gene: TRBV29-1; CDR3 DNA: TGCAGCGCCAGCAGCCAGATGGGACTCTATGGCTACACCTTC; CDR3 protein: CSASSQMGLYGYTF
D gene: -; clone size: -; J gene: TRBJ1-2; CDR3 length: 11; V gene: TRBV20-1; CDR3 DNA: TGCATTGCTAGAGGGGGACATGGCTACACCTTC; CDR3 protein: CIARGGHGYTF
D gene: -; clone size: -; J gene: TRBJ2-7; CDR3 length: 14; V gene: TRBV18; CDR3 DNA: TGTGCCAGCTCACCGTCGGGTCCCACCTACGAGCAGTACTTC; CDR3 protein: CASSPSGPTYEQYF
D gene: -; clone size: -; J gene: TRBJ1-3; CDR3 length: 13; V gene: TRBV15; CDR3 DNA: TGTGCCACCAGCAGAGATGGGGGGGGCACCATATATTTT; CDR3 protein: CATSRDGGGTIYF
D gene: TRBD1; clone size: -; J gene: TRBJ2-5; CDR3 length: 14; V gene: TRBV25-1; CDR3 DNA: TGTGCCAGCAGTGAAACAGGGGGCGACGAGACCCAGTACTTC; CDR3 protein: CASSETGGDETQYF